This T cell receptor beta chain was recovered during a study of T cell changes during pregnancy in multiple sclerosis. Generated by immunoSEQ multiplex PCR, the TCRdb table keeps only in-frame clones and is missing some. The sample has roughly 100,000 clones; more than 80% are singletons. The sample here was peripheral blood, taken before pregnancy. This clonotype was sampled from a female donor with multiple sclerosis, enrolled in a pregnancy study.

DNA for the CDR3: TGTGCCAGCAGCTTCGGTTACACTGAAGCTTTCTTT. Protein: CASSFGYTEAFF. The V call is TRBV11-3, the J call TRBJ1-1; D unresolved. Germline CDR1 reads SGHNT; CDR2 reads YENEEA. The germline V and J ends were trimmed by 3 bases and 3 bases, with 5 bases remaining between them. CDR3 length: 12 amino acids.